Below are 13 T cell receptor beta chains sequenced from a single sample in a study of cytomegalovirus exposure and HLA in healthy donors. The PCR contained 60 Vbeta and 13 Jbeta primers. Generated by immunoSEQ multiplex PCR, the TCRdb table keeps only in-frame clones and is missing some. Recorded for this sample: 40,000 to 50,000 clones. The sequenced sample was PBMCs. These receptors originate from a woman in her 40s in good health and CMV-seronegative.

This rearrangement joins TRBV25-1 to TRBJ1-2; a possible D gene is TRBD1 (6 bases). The ends were cut back, 2 bases at V and 8 bases at J, with 12 bases in the middle. Germline CDR1 MGHDK, CDR2 SYGVNS. The CDR3 extends over 13 amino acids. The CDR3 here is CASSELGGEGYTF. The CDR3 DNA is TGTGCCAGCAGTGAACTAGGGGGAGAGGGCTACACCTTC.

The chain carries TRBV28 and TRBJ2-4; 8 bases align to TRBD1. The CDR3 is 14 residues long. Germline V CDR1 and CDR2: MDHEN, SYDVKM. V shed 6 bases, J shed 5 bases, and the junction held 6 bases outside the gene matches. CDR3 loop: CASSLDRVQNIQYF. DNA for the CDR3: TGTGCCAGCAGCCTGGACAGGGTCCAAAACATTCAGTACTTC.

The V gene is TRBV5-1, the J gene TRBJ2-7; maybe TRBD1 (6 bases). Germline V gene data show CDR1 as SGHRS and CDR2 as YFSETQ. V lost 2 bases, J lost 5 bases, and 14 bases lay in between. This CDR3 has 14 amino acids. CDR3 amino acids: CASSFGQTSDEQYF. CDR3 sequence (DNA): TGCGCCAGCAGCTTCGGACAGACCAGCGACGAGCAGTACTTC.

This chain connects TRBV18 to TRBJ2-3; D call uncertain. V lost 4 bases, J lost 4 bases, and 15 bases lay in between. The CDR3 spans 15 residues. Germline V gene data show CDR1 as KGHSH and CDR2 as LQKENI. DNA for the CDR3: TGTGCCAGCTCACTTACCCTTGACTCCTCAGATACGCAGTATTTT. Its protein product is CASSLTLDSSDTQYF.

This chain joins TRBV19 and TRBJ2-1; a weak D match, TRBD2 (6 bases). Trimming removed 2 bases from V and 4 bases from J, with 12 bases in between. Germline CDR1 reads LNHDA; CDR2 reads SQIVND (reference sequence). The CDR3 has 15 amino acids. As DNA, the CDR3 is TGTGCCAGTAGTATAACCCACAGCGGGTACAATGAGCAGTTCTTC. Amino acids: CASSITHSGYNEQFF.

The gene calls are TRBV7-3 and TRBJ2-3, with D perhaps matching TRBD2 (6 bases). This CDR3 comprises 13 residues. V dropped 6 bases and J dropped 4 bases, with 11 bases sitting between them. From germline, CDR1 is SGHTA and CDR2 FQGTGA. In DNA form, the CDR3 reads TGTGCCAGCAGTCGGGGGAGTTCAGATACGCAGTATTTT. Its translation: CASSRGSSDTQYF. Supplemented by reference TRBV7-3 and TRBJ2-3, the full variable domain reads GAGVSQTPSNKVTEKGKYVELRCDPISGHTALYWYRQSLGQGPEFLIYFQGTGAADDSGLPNDRFFAVRPEGSVSTLKIQRTERGDSAVYLCASSRGSSDTQYFGPGTRLTVL.

The chain carries TRBV9 and TRBJ2-2, with D perhaps matching TRBD2 (6 bases). V shed 0 bases and J shed 5 bases, with 20 bases lying between them. This CDR3 has 18 residues. Germline CDR1 is SGDLS and CDR2 is YYNGEE. CDR3 protein: CASSVVEWEAGWTGELFF. CDR3 DNA: TGTGCCAGCAGCGTAGTCGAATGGGAAGCGGGTTGGACCGGGGAGCTGTTTTTT.

As DNA, the CDR3 is TGCGCCAGCAGCCCGTTTCTAGCGGGAGGCATTGCCTACGAGCAGTACTTC. Translation: CASSPFLAGGIAYEQYF. The rearrangement links TRBV4-1 to TRBJ2-7, with 11 bases that match TRBD2. The CDR3 loop spans 17 amino acids. Germline V lookup: CDR1 MGHRA, CDR2 YSYEKL. V gave up 4 bases and J gave up 2 bases; unmatched junction bases: 10.

Here the CDR3 DNA reads TGTGCCAGCGTCCCCAACAGGGGCACGAACACTGAAGCTTTCTTT. Translation: CASVPNRGTNTEAFF. The chain couples TRBV27 to TRBJ1-1, with 7 bases identical to TRBD1. This CDR3 spans 15 amino acids. Germline CDR1 MNHEY, CDR2 SMNVEV (reference sequence). V shed 8 bases and J 1 base; nucleotides not matched to a gene: 10.

This chain uses TRBV7-6 with TRBJ2-7, with D uncertain. Germline CDR1 SGHVS, CDR2 FNYEAQ. With 2 bases removed from V and 4 bases from J, the gap between germline ends came to 6 bases. This CDR3 is 12 amino acids long. CDR3 region: CASSLLTYEQYF. In nucleotides, the CDR3 is TGTGCCAGCAGCTTACTTACTTACGAGCAGTACTTC. The full variable domain, in which reference TRBV7-6 and TRBJ2-7 provide the parts outside the CDR3, is GAGVSQSPRYKVTKRGQDVALRCDPISGHVSLYWYRQALGQGPEFLTYFNYEAQQDKSGLPNDRFSAERPEGSISTLTIQRTEQRDSAMYRCASSLLTYEQYFGPGTRLTVT.

As DNA, the CDR3 is TGTGCCAGCAGTTCCAGCGCCTACGAGCAGTACTTC. Translation: CASSSSAYEQYF. This chain connects TRBV28 to TRBJ2-7; D is undetermined. The CDR3 contains 12 residues. Per the germline V gene, CDR1 is MDHEN and CDR2 is SYDVKM. Trimming shortened V by 4 bases and J by 2 bases, and 6 bases separated the two germline ends.

The chain carries TRBV4-3 and TRBJ2-1, with 15 bases that match TRBD2. Germline-derived CDR1 and CDR2 are LGHNA and YSLEER. J gave up 7 bases and V 3 bases, and 4 bases lay outside the gene matches. The CDR3 contains 16 residues. The CDR3 is CASSQIGLAGGNEQFF. As DNA, the CDR3 is TGCGCCAGCAGCCAGATCGGACTAGCGGGAGGGAATGAGCAGTTCTTC.

The chain recombines TRBV18 with TRBJ2-1, with a tentative D call TRBD2 (5 bases). The CDR3 consists of 13 residues. Germline lookup yields CDR1 KGHSH and CDR2 LQKENI. The V end lost 3 bases, the J end lost 7 bases, and 10 bases lay between the germline ends. As DNA, the CDR3 is TGTGCCAGCTCACCCCCGGGAAGAAATGAGCAGTTCTTC. This gives the protein CASSPPGRNEQFF.